This T cell receptor beta chain was profiled in a study of vaccination and CD4 T cells after COVID-19. Study information: Investigators drew the post-COVID samples a median around 98 days after diagnosis, with a range of 35 to 161.

Treatment described: approximately 10-day PBMC culture with coronavirus spike peptide pools or control peptides (ViraFEST assay). Isolation of CD4+ T cells by negative selection took place after roughly nine days of culture. An Oncomine TCR Beta short-read assay was used to sequence the DNA from cultured CD4+ T cells. Genomic DNA was extracted from cultured CD4+ T cells. TCRdb re-analysed the PCR reads in MiXCR, keeping a single row per CDR3 protein. Here the sample spans more than 6,000 distinct CDR3 sequences, 68% being singletons. Trimming removed 2 bases from V and 6 bases from J, with 10 bases in between. This CDR3 has 13 residues. Germline CDR1 SGHAT, CDR2 FQDESV (reference sequence). Concerning this clonotype itself: The antigen remains undetermined.

The TCR comes from a human donor who had recovered from COVID-19. Sequences were obtained from CD4+ T cells from blood, cultured in vitro. The J gene is TRBJ1-1, the V gene TRBV11-1; D remains unclear. CDR3 sequence (DNA): TGTGCCAGCAGCTTAATGGCCGGATCTGAAGCTTTCTTT. It encodes CASSLMAGSEAFF.